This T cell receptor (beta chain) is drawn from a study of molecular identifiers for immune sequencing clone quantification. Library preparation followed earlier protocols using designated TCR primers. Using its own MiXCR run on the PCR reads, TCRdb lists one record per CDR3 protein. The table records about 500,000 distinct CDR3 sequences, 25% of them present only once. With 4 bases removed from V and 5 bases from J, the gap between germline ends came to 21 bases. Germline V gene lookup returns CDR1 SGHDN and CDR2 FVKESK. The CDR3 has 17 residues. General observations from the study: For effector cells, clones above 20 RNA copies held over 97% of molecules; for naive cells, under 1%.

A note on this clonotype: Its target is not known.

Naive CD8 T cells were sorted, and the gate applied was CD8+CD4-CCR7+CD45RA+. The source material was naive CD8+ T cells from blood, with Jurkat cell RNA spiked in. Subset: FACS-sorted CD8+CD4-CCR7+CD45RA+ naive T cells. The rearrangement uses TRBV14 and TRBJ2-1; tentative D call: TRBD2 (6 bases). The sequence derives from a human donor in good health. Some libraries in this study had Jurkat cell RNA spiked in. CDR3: CASSLRLLAGEHNEQFF. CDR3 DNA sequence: TGTGCCAGCAGCCTCCGATTACTAGCAGGAGAGCACAATGAGCAGTTCTTC.